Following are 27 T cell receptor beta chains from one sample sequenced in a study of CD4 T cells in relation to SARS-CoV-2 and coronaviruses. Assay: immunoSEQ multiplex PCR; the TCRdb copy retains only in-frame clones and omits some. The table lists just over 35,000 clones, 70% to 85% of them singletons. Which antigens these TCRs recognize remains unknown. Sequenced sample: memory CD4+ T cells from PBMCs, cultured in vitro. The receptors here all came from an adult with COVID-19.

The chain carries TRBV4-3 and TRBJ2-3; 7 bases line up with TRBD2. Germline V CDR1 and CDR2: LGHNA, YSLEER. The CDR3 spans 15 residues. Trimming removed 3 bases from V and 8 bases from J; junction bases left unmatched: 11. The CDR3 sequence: CASSQYWGGSVTQYF. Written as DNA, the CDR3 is TGCGCCAGCAGCCAGTATTGGGGGGGGAGCGTTACGCAGTATTTT.

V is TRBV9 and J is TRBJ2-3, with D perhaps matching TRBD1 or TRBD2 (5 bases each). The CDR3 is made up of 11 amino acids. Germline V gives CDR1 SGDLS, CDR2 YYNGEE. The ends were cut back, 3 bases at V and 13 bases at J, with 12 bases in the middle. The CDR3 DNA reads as TGTGCCAGCAGCGACGGGACCGCGGAGTATTTT. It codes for CASSDGTAEYF.

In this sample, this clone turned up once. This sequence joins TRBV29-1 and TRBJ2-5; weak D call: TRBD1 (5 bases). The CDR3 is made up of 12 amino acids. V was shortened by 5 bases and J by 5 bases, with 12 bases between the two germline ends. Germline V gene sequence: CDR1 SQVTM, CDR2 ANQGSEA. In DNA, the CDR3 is TGCAGCGTTTTGATAGGGGCGGAGACCCAGTACTTC. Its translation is CSVLIGAETQYF.

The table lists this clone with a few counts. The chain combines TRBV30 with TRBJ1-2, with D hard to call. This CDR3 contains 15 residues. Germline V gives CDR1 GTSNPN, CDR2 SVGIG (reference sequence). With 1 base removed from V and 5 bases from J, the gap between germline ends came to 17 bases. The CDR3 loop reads CAWSAPVGIKYGYTF. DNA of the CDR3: TGTGCCTGGAGTGCCCCAGTGGGGATCAAGTATGGCTACACCTTC. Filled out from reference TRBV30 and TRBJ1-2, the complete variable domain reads SQTIHQWPATLVQPVGSPLSLECTVEGTSNPNLYWYRQAAGRGLQLLFYSVGIGQISSEVPQNLSASRPQDRQFILSSKKLLLSDSGFYLCAWSAPVGIKYGYTFGSGTRLTVV.

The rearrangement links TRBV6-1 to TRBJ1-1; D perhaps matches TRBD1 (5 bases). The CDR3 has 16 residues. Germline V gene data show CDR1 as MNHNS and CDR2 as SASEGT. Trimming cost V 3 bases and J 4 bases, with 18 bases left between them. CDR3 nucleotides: TGTGCCAGCAGTGACGCAGGGCGTCAGTGGTCCACTGAAGCTTTCTTT. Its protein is CASSDAGRQWSTEAFF.

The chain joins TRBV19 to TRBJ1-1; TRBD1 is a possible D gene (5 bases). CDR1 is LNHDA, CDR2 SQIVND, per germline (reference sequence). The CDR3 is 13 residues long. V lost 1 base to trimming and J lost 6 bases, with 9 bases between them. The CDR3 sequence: CASSIARDPEAFF. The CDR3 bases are TGTGCCAGTAGTATAGCCAGGGATCCTGAAGCTTTCTTT. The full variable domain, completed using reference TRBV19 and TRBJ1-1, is DGGITQSPKYLFRKEGQNVTLSCEQNLNHDAMYWYRQDPGQGLRLIYYSQIVNDFQKGDIAEGYSVSREKKESFPLTVTSAQKNPTAFYLCASSIARDPEAFFGQGTRLTVV.

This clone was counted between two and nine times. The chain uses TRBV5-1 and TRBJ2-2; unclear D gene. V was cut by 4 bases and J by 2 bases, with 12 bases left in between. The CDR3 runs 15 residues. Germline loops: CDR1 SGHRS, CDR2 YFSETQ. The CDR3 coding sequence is TGCGCCAGCAGCGAAACTGTTAGAAACACCGGGGAGCTGTTTTTT. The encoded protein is CASSETVRNTGELFF.

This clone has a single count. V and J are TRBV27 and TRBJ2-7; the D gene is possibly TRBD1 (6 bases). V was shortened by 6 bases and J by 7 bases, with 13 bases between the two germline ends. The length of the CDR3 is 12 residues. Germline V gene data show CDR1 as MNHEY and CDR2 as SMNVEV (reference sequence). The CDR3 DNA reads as TGTGCCAGCAGGAGTACAGGGTGGGAGCAGTACTTC. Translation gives CASRSTGWEQYF.

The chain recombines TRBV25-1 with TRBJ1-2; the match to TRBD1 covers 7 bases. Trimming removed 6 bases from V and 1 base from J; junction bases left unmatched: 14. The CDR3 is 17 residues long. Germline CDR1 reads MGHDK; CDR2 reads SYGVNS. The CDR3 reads CASSDYLGTANNYGYTF. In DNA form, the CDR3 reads TGTGCCAGCAGCGACTACCTTGGGACAGCGAATAACTATGGCTACACCTTC.

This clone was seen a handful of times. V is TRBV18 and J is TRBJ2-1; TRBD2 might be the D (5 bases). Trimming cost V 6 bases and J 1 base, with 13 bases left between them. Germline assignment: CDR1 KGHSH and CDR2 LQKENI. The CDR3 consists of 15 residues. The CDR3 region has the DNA TGTGCCAGCTCTCCGGGGAGTAGATCCTACAATGAGCAGTTCTTC. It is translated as CASSPGSRSYNEQFF.

The CDR3 here is CAWTSHSGNTGELFF. The CDR3 region has the DNA TGTGCCTGGACCTCCCATTCGGGTAACACCGGGGAGCTGTTTTTT. The chain combines TRBV30 with TRBJ2-2, with no clear D. V shed 4 bases and J shed 2 bases, with 14 bases lying between them. This CDR3 has 15 residues. CDR1 and CDR2 (germline): GTSNPN, SVGIG (reference sequence).

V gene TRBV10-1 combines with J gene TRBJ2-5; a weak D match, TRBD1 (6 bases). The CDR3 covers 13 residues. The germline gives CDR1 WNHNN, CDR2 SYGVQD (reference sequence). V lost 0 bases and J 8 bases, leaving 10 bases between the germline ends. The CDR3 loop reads CASSESIRGTQYF. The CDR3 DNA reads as TGCGCCAGCAGTGAGTCGATCAGGGGCACCCAGTACTTC.

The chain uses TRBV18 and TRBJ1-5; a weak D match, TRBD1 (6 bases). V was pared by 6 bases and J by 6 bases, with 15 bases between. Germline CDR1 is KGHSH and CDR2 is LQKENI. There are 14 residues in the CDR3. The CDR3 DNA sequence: TGTGCCAGCTCGACCCAGGGGCTAGGTCAGCCCCAGCATTTT. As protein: CASSTQGLGQPQHF.

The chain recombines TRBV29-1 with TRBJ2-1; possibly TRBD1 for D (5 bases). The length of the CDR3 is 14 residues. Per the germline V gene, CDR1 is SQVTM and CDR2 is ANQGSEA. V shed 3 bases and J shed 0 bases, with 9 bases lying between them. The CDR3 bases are TGCAGCGTTGAGAAGGGGTTCTCCTACAATGAGCAGTTCTTC. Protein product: CSVEKGFSYNEQFF.

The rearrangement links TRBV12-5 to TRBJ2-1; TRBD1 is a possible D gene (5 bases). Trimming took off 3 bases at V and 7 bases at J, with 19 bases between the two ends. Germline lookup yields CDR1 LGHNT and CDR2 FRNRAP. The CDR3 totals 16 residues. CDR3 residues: CASGFNQGGRANEQFF. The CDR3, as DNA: TGTGCTAGTGGTTTCAATCAGGGTGGACGGGCTAATGAGCAGTTCTTC.

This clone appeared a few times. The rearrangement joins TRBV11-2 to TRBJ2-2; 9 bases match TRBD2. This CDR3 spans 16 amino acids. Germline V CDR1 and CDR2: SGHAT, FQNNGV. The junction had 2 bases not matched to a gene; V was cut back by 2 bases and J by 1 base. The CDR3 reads CASSLSSGMNTGELFF. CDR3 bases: TGTGCCAGCAGCTTATCTAGCGGGATGAACACCGGGGAGCTGTTTTTT.

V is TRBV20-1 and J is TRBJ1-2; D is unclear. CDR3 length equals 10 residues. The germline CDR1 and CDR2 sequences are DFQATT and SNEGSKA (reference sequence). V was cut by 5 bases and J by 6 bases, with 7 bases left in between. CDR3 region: CSALRDGYTF. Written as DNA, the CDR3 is TGCAGTGCTCTAAGGGATGGCTACACCTTC.

This chain's CDR3 is CASSLLSSFPEQFF. The CDR3 region has the DNA TGTGCCAGCAGCTTGCTTTCCAGTTTTCCTGAGCAGTTCTTC. The V and J genes are TRBV5-6 and TRBJ2-1; D not certain. The V end was cut by 1 base, the J end by 9 bases, with 14 bases between. The CDR3 length is 14 residues. Per the germline V gene, CDR1 is SGHDT and CDR2 is YYEEEE.

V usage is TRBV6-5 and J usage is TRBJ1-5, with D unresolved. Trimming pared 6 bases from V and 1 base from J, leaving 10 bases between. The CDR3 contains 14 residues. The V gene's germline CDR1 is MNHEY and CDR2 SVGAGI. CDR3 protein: CASRPPGSNQPQHF. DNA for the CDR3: TGTGCCAGCAGACCGCCGGGGAGCAATCAGCCCCAGCATTTT.

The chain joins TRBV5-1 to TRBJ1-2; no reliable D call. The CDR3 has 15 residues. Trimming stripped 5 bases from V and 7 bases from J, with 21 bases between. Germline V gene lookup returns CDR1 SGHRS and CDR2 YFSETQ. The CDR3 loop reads CASRPLSTTGGGYTF. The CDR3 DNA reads TGCGCCAGCAGGCCCCTGTCTACTACGGGAGGTGGCTACACCTTC.

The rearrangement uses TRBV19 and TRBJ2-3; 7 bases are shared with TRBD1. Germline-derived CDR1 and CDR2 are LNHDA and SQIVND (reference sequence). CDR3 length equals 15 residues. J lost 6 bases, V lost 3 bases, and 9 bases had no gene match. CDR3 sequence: CASSMGYGQVDTQYF. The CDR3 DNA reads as TGTGCCAGTAGTATGGGGTATGGACAGGTGGATACGCAGTATTTT.

CDR3 residues: CASRSIGGYGPQHF. As DNA, the CDR3 is TGTGCCAGCAGATCGATCGGAGGGTATGGCCCCCAGCATTTT. The chain uses TRBV27 and TRBJ1-5; D not certain. The CDR3 totals 14 residues. Between the trimmed V and J ends, which lost 6 bases and 10 bases, there was a span of 19 bases. In germline, CDR1 is MNHEY, CDR2 SMNVEV (reference sequence).

The CDR3 DNA sequence: TGCGCCAGTAGACGACTAGCGGGAGGGACCTACGAGCAGTACTTC. Protein product: CASRRLAGGTYEQYF. V gene TRBV5-1 combines with J gene TRBJ2-7, with 14 bases fitting TRBD2. Germline lookup yields CDR1 SGHRS and CDR2 YFSETQ. There are 15 residues in the CDR3. V was pared by 8 bases and J by 2 bases, with 6 bases of the junction left unmatched.

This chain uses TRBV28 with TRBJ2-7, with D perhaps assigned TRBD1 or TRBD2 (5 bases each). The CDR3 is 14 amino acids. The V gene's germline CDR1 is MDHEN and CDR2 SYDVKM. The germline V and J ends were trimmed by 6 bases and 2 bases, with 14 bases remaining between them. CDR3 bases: TGTGCCAGCAGCTCTGGGGGTGTCCCCTACGAGCAGTACTTC. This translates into CASSSGGVPYEQYF.

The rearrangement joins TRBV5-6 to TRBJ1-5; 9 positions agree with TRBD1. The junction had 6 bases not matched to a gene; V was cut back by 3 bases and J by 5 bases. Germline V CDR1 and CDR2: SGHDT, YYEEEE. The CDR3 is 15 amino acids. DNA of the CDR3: TGTGCCAGCAGCTGGGGACAGGGTTTAGATCAGCCCCAGCATTTT. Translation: CASSWGQGLDQPQHF.

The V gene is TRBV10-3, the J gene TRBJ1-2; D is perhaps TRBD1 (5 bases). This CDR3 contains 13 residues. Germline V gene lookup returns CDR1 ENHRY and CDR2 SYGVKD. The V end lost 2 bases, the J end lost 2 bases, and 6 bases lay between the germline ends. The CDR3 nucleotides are TGTGCCATCAGTGAGCGACAGAACTATGGCTACACCTTC. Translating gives CAISERQNYGYTF.

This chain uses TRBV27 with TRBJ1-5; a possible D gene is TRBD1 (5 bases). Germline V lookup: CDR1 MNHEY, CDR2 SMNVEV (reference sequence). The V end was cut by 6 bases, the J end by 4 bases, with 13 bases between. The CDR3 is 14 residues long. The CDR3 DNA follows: TGTGCCAGCAGCAAGGCAGGGTTAAATCAGCCCCAGCATTTT. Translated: CASSKAGLNQPQHF.